This T cell receptor beta chain was recorded in a study of tumor-infiltrating lymphocytes in primary liver carcinoma (dated by TCRdb to the late 2010s). Study-level background: Between late 2015 and 2016, a handful of patients in China with histopathologically diagnosed primary liver carcinoma had surgical resection. Each sample produced about 3.5 to 7.5 million productive TCRbeta reads, and read depth showed no significant difference between tissue types. Hepatocellular carcinoma (four) or combined HCC and intrahepatic cholangiocarcinoma (one) was present in the five patients, who were three men and two women aged 30 to 69 years. A total of around 35 specimens from 5 patients, comprising approximately 25 tumor regions, 5 adjacent noncancerous liver tissues and 5 peripheral blood samples, were covered by TCRbeta repertoire sequencing. Tumors of the five patients were stage T1-T3 N0M0 with maximum diameters of roughly 4 to 10 cm. Across five regions of each liver tumor, along with adjacent normal tissue and blood, the study brought together TCRbeta repertoire sequencing, expression microarrays and whole-exome sequencing. High reproducibility was observed for the technical replicate repertoires, with mean shared-clone rates approximately 0.9 and correlation coefficients above 0.98. Points the paper makes about the study in general: With just four to six patients in the study, the authors point out that the findings should be validated in a larger study. Since the samples were bulk and unsorted, there was no way to compare CD4+ and CD8+ T cell repertoires. The top 250 clones accounted for a significantly greater share of the repertoire in tumors than in blood (p = 0.039). Only the TCR beta chain was sequenced, which likely underestimates true repertoire diversity because unpaired alpha chains were not captured. Consistent with antigen-driven expansion, pairs of tumor regions showed higher repertoire overlap (mean roughly 36%) than either tumor-adjacent pairs (about 17%) or tumor-blood pairs (roughly 15%).

Using a constant-region primer and ProtoScript II reverse transcriptase, TCRbeta-specific cDNA was reverse-transcribed from 500 to 650 ng total RNA. The TCRbeta libraries were prepared through three rounds of nested multiplex PCR following a slightly modified ARM-PCR procedure. Multiplex TRBV1-TRBV30 forward primers and a Cbeta reverse primer were used in the first two PCR rounds, each of which was run for approximately 9 cycles. Sample barcodes and Illumina adapters were added in a final 25-cycle PCR using Deep VentR polymerase. Before sequencing, amplicons of 200-500 bp were gel-purified using a QIAquick gel extraction kit. An Illumina HiSeq 2500 was used to sequence the TCRbeta amplicons, generating 250-bp paired-end reads. On the authors' methods: To recover full CDR3 sequences, reads were quality-trimmed using Trimmomatic v0.33 and paired reads were then merged using FLASH v1.2.11. MiGEC v1.2.1b assigned V, D and J germline segments to the rearranged TCRbeta sequences. Clonotype statistics, along with Shannon-Wiener diversity indices, were calculated using VDJtools v1.0.0. Except for diversity analysis, only the 250 most abundant clonotypes of each sample were used in subsequent analyses to reduce sampling bias. Through fastp at Q25 and MiXCR, TCRdb rebuilt clones from the public reads, retaining in-frame beta chains. Merged by CDR3 protein, the rows form single entries marked with the most common genes and DNA. The V and J calls reflect TCRdb's pipeline rather than the authors' work. This sample comprises 300,000 to 400,000 distinct CDR3 sequences, around three fifths of them detected only once. The top ten clonotypes cover roughly 8.6% of the sample.

The CDR3 runs 14 amino acids, cysteine and phenylalanine included. The read is trimmed to its CDR3 DNA, 42 bases read in frame from base 1. Sequences SQVTM (CDR1) and ANQGSEA (CDR2) are obtained from the germline V gene. Points on this clonotype: It lacks a known antigen. A read error may produce the germline difference seen at one junction end.

RNA from unsorted whole blood was extracted with TRIzol reagent, and germline DNA was obtained with the DNeasy Blood & Tissue kit. At the time of sampling, the patients had chronic HBV infection and had not received any treatment. Before surgery, approximately 4 milliliters of peripheral blood were drawn into K2EDTA tubes. The receptor comes from a man aged 35-49 years with primary liver carcinoma and hepatitis B virus infection. The chain is assembled from TRBV29-1 and TRBJ2-5, with TRBD2 identical over 11 junction bases. The sequenced sample consisted of peripheral blood. The CDR3 corresponds to CSAGGTSGPETQYF. The DNA sequence is as follows: TGCAGCGCCGGGGGGACTAGCGGACCCGAGACACAGTACTTC. The entire variable domain, with the stretches around the CDR3 drawn from the reference TRBV29-1 and TRBJ2-5 proteins, is SAVISQKPSRDICQRGTSLTIQCQVDSQVTMMFWYRQQPGQSLTLIATANQGSEATYESGFVIDKFPISRPNLTFSTLTVSNMSPEDSSIYLCSAGGTSGPETQYFGPGTRLLVL.